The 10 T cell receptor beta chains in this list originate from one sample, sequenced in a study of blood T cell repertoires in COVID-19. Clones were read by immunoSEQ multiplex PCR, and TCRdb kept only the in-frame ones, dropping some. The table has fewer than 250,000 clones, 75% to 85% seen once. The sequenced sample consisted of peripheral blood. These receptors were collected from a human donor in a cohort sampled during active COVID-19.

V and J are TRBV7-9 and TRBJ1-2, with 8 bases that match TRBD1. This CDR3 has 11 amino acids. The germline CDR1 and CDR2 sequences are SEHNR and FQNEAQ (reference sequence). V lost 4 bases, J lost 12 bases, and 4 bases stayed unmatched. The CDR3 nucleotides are TGTGCCAGCAGCTGGGGACAGGTTAACACCTTC. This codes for CASSWGQVNTF.

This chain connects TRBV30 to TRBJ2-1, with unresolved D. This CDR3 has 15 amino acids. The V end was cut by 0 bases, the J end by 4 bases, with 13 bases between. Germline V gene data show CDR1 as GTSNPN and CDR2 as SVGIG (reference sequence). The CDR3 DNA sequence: TGTGCCTGGAGTGTAGACACTGGTGGGTACAATGAGCAGTTCTTC. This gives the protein CAWSVDTGGYNEQFF.

CDR3 in DNA: TGTGCCAGCAGTTTAAGGTTAGCGGGATCCACGTTTGTTCGGGAGCAGTACTTC. As protein: CASSLRLAGSTFVREQYF. The gene calls are TRBV27 and TRBJ2-7, with 8 positions matching TRBD2. In germline, CDR1 is MNHEY, CDR2 SMNVEV (reference sequence). V dropped 2 bases and J dropped 7; count of bases not matched to a gene: 19. The CDR3 sequence is 18 residues long.

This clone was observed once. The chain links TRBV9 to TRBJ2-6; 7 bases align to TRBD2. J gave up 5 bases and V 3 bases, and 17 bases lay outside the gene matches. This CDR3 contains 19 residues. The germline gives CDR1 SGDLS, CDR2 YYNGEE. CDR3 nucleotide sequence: TGTGCCAGCAGCGCGACCACTCAGCGGGGCTTCGTACGGGCCAACGTCCTGACTTTC. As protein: CASSATTQRGFVRANVLTF.

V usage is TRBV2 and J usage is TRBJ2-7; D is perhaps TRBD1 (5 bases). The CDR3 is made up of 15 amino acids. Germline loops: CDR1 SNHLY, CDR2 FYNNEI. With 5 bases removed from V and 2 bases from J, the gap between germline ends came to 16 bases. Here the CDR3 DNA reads TGTGCCAGCAGTCGCGCGCAGGGTTTACCCTACGAGCAGTACTTC. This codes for CASSRAQGLPYEQYF.

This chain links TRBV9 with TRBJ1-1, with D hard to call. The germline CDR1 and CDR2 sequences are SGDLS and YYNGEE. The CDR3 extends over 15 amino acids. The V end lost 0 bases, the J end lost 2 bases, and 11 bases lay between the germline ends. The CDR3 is CASSVGGEGNTEAFF. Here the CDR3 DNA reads TGTGCCAGCAGCGTAGGTGGGGAGGGAAACACTGAAGCTTTCTTT.

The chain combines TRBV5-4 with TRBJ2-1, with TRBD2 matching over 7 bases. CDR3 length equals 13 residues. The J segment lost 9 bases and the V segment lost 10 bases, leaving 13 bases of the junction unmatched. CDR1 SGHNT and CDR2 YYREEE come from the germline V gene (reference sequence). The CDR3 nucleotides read TGTGCCGGGTTCTCGGCGGGGGAGAGTGAGCAGTTCTTC. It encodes CAGFSAGESEQFF.

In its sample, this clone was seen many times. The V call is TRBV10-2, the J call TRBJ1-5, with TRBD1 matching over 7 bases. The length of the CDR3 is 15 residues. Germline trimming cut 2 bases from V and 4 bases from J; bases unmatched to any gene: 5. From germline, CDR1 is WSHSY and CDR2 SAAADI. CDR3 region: CASSEAGTANQPQHF. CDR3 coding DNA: TGCGCCAGCAGTGAGGCAGGGACAGCTAATCAGCCCCAGCATTTT.

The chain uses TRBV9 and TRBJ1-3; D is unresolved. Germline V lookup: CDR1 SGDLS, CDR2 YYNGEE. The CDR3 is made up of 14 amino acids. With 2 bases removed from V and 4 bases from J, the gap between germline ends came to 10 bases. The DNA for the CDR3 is TGTGCCAGCAGCGTGGGAAGCGGAGGAAACACCATATATTTT. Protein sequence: CASSVGSGGNTIYF.

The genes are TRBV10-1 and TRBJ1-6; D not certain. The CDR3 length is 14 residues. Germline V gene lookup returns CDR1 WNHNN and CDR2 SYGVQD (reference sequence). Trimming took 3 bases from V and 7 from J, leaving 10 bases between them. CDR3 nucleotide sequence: TGCGCCAGCAGTGAATCCGGGAGGAATTCACCCCTCCACTTT. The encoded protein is CASSESGRNSPLHF.